The T cell receptor (beta chain) described here comes from a study of CD8 T cells in ankylosing spondylitis. Regarding the study as a whole: Those disease-linked clones were CD8+; they were also relatively rare in peripheral blood. What seemed typical of ankylosing spondylitis blood was a TCR beta motif built from several highly homologous variants. Matched ankylosing spondylitis synovial fluid reportedly showed significant enrichment of disease-linked clones.

This clonotype was picked up many times. Its target is unknown. V was pared by 4 bases and J by 2 bases, with 3 bases of the junction left unmatched. The CDR3 totals 14 residues. Germline V gene data show CDR1 as MNHNS and CDR2 as SASEGT. TCR beta libraries were made by quantitative 5'-RACE with molecular barcodes. Using its own MiXCR run on the 5' RACE reads, TCRdb lists one record per CDR3 protein. The table records fewer than 750,000 distinct CDR3 sequences, under 20% of them present only once. The sequenced material came from blood, either unsorted or a sorted T cell fraction (not recorded which). The receptor's source is a male donor with ankylosing spondylitis. This rearrangement joins TRBV6-1 to TRBJ2-7; 9 positions match TRBD1. The chain's CDR3 is CASSGRQGAYEQYF. CDR3 DNA: TGTGCCAGCAGTGGGAGACAGGGGGCCTACGAGCAGTACTTC.